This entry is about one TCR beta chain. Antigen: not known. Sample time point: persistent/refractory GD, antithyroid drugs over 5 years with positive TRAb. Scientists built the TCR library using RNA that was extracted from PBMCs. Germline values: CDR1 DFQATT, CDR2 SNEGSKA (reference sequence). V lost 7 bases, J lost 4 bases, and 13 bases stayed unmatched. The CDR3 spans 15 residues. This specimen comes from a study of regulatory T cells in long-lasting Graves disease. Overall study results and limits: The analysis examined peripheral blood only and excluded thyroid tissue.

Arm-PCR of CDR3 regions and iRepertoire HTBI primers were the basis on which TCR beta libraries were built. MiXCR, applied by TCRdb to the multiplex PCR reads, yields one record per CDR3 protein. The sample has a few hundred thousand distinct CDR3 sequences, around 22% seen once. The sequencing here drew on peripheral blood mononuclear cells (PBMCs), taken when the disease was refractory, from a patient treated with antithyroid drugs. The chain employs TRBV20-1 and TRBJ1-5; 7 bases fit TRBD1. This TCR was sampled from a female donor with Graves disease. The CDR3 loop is CSVLNPGQTNQPQHF. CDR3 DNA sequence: TGCAGTGTTCTGAATCCGGGACAGACAAATCAGCCCCAGCATTTT.